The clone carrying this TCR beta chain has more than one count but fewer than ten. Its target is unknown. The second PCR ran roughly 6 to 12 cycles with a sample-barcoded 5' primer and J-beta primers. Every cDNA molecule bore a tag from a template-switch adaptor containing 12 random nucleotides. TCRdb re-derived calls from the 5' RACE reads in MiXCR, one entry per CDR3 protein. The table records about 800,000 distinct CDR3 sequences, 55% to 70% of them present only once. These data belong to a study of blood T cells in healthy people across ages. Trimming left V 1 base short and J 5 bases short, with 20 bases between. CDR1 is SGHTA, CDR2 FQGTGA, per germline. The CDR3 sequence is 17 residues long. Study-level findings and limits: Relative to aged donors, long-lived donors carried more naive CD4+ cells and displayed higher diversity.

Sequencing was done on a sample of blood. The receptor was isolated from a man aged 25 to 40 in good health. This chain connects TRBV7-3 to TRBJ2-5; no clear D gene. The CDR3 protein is CASSLSPVLHDRETQYF. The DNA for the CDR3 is TGTGCCAGCAGCTTAAGCCCAGTCCTCCACGACCGGGAGACCCAGTACTTC. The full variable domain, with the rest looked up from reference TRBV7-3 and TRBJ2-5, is GAGVSQTPSNKVTEKGKYVELRCDPISGHTALYWYRQSLGQGPEFLIYFQGTGAADDSGLPNDRFFAVRPEGSVSTLKIQRTERGDSAVYLCASSLSPVLHDRETQYFGPGTRLLVL.